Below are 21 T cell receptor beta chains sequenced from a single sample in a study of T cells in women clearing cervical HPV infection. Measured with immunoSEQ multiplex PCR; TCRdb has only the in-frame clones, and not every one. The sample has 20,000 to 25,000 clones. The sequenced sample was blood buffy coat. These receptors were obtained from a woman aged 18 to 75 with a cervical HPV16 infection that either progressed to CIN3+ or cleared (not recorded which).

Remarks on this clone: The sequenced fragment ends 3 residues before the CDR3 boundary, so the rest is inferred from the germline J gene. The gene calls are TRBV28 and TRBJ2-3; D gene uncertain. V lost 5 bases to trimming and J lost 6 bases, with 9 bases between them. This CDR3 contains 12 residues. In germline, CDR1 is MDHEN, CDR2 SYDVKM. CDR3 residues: CASSTTPDTQYF. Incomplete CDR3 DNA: TGTGCCAGCAGTACCACTCCCGATACG. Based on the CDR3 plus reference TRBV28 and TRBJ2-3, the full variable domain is DVKVTQSSRYLVKRTGEKVFLECVQDMDHENMFWYRQDPGLGLRLIYFSYDVKMKEKGDIPEGYSVSREKKERFSLILESASTNQTSMYLCASSTTPDTQYFGPGTRLTVL.

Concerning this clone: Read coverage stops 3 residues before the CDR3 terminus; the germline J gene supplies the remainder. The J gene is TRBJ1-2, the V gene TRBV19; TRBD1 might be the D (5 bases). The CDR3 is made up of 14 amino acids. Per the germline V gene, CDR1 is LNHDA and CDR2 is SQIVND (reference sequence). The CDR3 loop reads CASSPGQDHNDYTF. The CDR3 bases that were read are TGTGCCAGTAGTCCCGGACAAGACCACAATGAC.

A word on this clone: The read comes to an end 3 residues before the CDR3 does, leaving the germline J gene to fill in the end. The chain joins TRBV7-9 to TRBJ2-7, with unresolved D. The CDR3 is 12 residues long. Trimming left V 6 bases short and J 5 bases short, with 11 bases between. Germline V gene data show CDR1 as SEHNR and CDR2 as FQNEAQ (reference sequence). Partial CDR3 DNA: TGTGCCAGCAGTTACGGTCGCGACGAG. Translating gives CASSYGRDE. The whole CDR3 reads CASSYGRDEQYF. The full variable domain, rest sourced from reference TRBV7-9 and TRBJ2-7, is DTGVSQNPRHKITKRGQNVTFRCDPISEHNRLYWYRQTLGQGPEFLTYFQNEAQLEKSRLLSDRFSAERPKGSFSTLEIQRTEQGDSAMYLCASSYGRDEQYFGPGTRLTVT.

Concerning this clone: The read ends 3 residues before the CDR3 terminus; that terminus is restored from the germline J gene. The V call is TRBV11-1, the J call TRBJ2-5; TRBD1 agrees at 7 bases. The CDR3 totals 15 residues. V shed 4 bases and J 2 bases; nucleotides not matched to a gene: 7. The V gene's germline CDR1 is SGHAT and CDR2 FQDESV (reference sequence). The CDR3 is CASSSRTGPQETQYF. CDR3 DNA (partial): TGTGCCAGCAGCTCCCGGACAGGTCCACAAGAGACC.

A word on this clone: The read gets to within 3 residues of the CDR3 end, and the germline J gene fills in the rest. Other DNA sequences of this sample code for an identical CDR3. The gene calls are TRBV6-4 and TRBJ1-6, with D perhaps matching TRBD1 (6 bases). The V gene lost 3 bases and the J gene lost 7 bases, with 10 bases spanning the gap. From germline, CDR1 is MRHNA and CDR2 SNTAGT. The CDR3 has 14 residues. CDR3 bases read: TGTGCCAGCAGTGAAGGTCAGGGGAATTCACCC. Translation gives CASSEGQGNSP. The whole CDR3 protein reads CASSEGQGNSPLHF.

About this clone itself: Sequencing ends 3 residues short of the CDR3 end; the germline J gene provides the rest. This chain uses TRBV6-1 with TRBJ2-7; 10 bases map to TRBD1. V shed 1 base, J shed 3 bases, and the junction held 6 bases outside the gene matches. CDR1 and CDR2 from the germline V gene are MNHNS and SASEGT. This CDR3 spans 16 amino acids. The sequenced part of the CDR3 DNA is TGTGCCAGCAGTGAAGTTTCGGGACAGGGGTTCTACGAG. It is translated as CASSEVSGQGFYE. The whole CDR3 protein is CASSEVSGQGFYEQYF.

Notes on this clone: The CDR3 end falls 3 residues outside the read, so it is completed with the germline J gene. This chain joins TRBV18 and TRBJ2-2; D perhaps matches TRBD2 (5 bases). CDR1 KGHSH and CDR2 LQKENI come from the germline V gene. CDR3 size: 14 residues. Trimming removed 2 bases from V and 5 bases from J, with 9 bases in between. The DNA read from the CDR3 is TGTGCCAGCTCACCATCCGGGGAGACCGGGGAG. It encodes CASSPSGETGE. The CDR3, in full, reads CASSPSGETGELFF.

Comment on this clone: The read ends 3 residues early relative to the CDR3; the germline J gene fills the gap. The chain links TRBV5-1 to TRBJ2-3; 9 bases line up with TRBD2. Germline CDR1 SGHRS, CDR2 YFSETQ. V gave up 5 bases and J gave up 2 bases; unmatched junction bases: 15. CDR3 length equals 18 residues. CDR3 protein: CASRRGLATARHTDTQYF. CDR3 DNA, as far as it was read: TGCGCCAGCAGACGCGGACTAGCGACCGCCCGTCACACAGATACG. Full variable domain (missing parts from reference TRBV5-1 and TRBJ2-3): KAGVTQTPRYLIKTRGQQVTLSCSPISGHRSVSWYQQTPGQGLQFLFEYFSETQRNKGNFPGRFSGRQFSNSRSEMNVSTLELGDSALYLCASRRGLATARHTDTQYFGPGTRLTVL.

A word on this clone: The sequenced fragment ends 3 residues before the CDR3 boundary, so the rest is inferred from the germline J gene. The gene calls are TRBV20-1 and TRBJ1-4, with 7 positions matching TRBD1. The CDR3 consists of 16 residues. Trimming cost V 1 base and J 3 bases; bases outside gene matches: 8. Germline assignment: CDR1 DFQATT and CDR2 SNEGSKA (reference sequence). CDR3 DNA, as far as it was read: TGCAGTGCTAGAGGGAACCCCGGGACAGCTAATGAAAAA. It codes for CSARGNPGTANEK. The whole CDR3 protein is CSARGNPGTANEKLFF.

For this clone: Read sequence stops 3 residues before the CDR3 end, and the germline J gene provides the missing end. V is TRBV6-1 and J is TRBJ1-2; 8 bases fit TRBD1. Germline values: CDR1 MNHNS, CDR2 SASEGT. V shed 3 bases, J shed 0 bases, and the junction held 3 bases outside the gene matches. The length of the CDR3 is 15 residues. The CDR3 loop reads CASSDWTGPNYGYTF. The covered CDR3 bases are TGTGCCAGCAGTGATTGGACAGGGCCTAACTATGGC.

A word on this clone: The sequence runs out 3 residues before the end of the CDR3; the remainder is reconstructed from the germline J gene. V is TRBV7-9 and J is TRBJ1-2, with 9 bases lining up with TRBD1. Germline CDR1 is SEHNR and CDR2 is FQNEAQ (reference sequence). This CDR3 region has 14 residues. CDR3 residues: CASSLRDRAYDYTF. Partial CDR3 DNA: TGTGCCAGCAGCTTAAGGGACAGGGCCTACGAC.

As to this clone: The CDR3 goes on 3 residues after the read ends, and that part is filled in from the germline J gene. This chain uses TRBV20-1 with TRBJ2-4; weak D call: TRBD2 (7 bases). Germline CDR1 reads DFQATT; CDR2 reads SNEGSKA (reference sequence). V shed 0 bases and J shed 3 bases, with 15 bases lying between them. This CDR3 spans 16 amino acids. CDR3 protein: CSAREPPGGLKNIQYF. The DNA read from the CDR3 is TGCAGTGCTAGAGAACCCCCGGGGGGCCTCAAAAACATT.

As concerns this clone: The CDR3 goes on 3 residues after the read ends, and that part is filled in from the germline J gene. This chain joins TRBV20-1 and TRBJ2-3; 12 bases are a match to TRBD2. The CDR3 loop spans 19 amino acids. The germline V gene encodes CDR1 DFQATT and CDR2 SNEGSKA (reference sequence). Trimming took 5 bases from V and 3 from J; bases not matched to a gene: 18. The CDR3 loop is CSAQDYGLAGGPNTDTQYF. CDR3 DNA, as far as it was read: TGCAGTGCTCAAGACTATGGGCTAGCGGGGGGGCCTAATACAGATACG.

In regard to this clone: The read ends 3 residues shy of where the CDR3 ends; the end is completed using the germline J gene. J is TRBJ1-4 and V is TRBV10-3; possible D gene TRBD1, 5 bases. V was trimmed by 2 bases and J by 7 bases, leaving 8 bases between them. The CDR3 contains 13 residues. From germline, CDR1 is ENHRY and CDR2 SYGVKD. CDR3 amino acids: CAISEKQAEKLFF. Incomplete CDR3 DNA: TGTGCCATCAGTGAGAAACAGGCTGAAAAA.

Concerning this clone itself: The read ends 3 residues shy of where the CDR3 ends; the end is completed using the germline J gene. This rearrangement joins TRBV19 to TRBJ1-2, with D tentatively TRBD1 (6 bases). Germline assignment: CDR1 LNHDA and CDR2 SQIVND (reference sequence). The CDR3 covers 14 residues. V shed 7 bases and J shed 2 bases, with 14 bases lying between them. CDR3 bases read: TGTGCCAGTACCAGAAGCAGGGGAAACTATGGC. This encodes CASTRSRGNYG. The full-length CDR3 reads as CASTRSRGNYGYTF.

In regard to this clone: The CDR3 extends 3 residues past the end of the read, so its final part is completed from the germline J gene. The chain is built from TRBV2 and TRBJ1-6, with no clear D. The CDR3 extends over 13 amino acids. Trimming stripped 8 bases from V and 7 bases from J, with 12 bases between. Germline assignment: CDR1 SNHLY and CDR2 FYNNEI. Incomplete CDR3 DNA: TGTGCCAGCGGAGGTTCTAGCAATTCACCC. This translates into CASGGSSNSP. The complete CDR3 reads CASGGSSNSPLHF.

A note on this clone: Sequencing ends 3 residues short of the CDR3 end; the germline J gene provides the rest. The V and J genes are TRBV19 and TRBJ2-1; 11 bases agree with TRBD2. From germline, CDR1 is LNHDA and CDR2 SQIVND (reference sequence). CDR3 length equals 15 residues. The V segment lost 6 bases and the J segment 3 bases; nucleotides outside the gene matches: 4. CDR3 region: CASRVAGGDYNEQFF. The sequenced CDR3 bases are TGTGCCAGTAGGGTAGCGGGGGGGGACTACAATGAG.

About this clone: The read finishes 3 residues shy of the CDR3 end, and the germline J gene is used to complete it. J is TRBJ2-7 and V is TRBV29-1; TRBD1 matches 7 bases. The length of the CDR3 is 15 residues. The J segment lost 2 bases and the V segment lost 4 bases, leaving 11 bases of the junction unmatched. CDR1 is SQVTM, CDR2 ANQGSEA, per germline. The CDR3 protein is CSVVLFGTDTYEQYF. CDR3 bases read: TGCAGCGTTGTGTTGTTCGGGACAGATACCTACGAG.

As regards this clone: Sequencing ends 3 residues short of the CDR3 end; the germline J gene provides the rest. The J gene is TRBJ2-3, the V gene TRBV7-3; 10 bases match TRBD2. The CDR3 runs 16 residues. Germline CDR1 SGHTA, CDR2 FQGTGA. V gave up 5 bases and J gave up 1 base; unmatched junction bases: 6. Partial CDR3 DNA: TGTGCCAGCAGCCCCAACCTAGCGGGGGGCACAGATACG. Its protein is CASSPNLAGGTDT. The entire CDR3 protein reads CASSPNLAGGTDTQYF.

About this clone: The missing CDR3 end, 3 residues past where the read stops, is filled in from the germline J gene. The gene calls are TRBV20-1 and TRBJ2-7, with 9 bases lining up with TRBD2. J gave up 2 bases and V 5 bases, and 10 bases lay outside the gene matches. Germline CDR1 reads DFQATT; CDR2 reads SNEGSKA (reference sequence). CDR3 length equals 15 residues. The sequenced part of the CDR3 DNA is TGCAGTGCTTCCGAGACTAGCGGTAAAGCCTACGAG. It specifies CSASETSGKAYE. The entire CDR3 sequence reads CSASETSGKAYEQYF.

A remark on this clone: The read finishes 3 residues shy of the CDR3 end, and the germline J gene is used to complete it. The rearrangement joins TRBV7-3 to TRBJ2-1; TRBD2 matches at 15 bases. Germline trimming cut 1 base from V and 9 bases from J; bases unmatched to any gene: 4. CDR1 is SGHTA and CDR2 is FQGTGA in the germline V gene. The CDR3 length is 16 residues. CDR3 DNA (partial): TGTGCCAGCAGCTTAAAGGGACTAGCGGGAGGAAGTGAG. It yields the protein CASSLKGLAGGSE. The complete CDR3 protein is CASSLKGLAGGSEQFF.